Listed below are T cell receptor beta chains from one sample, sequenced in a study of shared clonotypes between healthy human individuals. Clones were sequenced by immunoSEQ multiplex PCR, and TCRdb holds only the in-frame ones, with some missing. Here the sample spans around 95,000 clones, 40% to 55% being singletons. Sample: PBMCs. These receptors originate from a woman between 40 and 55 years old in good health. Some clones in this sample may be carry-over from other donors' samples. CDR3s include the opening cysteine and the closing phenylalanine or tryptophan. The size of a clone is reported for some rows only, either as once, few or many, or as a class for expanded clones.

clone_size j_call cdr3_length v_call cdr3_aa
- TRBJ2-1 15 TRBV9 CASSPGRGGPNEQFF
- TRBJ2-7 16 TRBV4-2 CASSLAKGSGSYEQYF
many TRBJ1-4 11 TRBV20-1 CSANDRQKLFF
- TRBJ1-3 16 TRBV5-4 CASSIDRTLSGNTIYF
- TRBJ2-7 15 TRBV9 CASSVGHSTSYEQYF
- TRBJ1-1 13 TRBV6-6 CASSLRKNTEAFF
few TRBJ2-5 15 TRBV10-2 CASSDRAGDQETQYF
few TRBJ2-1 14 TRBV29-1 CSVVPSGGHNEQFF
many TRBJ1-2 16 TRBV9 CASSVRDSGGDYGYTF
few TRBJ2-2 15 TRBV30 CAWSRMAGGTGELFF
- - 15 TRBV15 CATSRSGQYSYEQYF
once TRBJ1-4 13 TRBV2 CASSRGLNEKLFF
few TRBJ2-3 15 TRBV18 CASSPRDIEEDTQYF
- TRBJ1-5 17 TRBV18 CASSDSNLAYSNQPQHF
once TRBJ1-1 15 TRBV5-4 CASSLDRPKNTEAFF
once TRBJ2-5 16 TRBV5-6 CASSLELYRVQETQYF
- TRBJ2-5 12 TRBV7-2 CASSQQPALVYF
- TRBJ2-7 13 TRBV5-1 CASSLDDAYEQYF
- TRBJ1-1 15 TRBV5-4 CASVQGAIMNTEAFF
- TRBJ1-1 13 TRBV7-6 CASSLYSSNEAFF
- TRBJ2-1 14 TRBV7-3 CASSLGLNYNEQFF
many TRBJ2-7 15 TRBV6-6 CASSYSESSSYEQYF
many TRBJ1-2 13 TRBV28 CASSLRGLYGYTF
- TRBJ1-1 13 TRBV10-1 CASSDRANTEAFF
- TRBJ2-7 19 TRBV7-8 CASSLNRSRKRSRSYEQYF
many TRBJ2-1 14 TRBV27 CASSFRTGGDSQFF
- TRBJ1-1 11 TRBV30 CAWNKLAEAFF
- TRBJ1-1 16 TRBV6-5 CASSYSSQGGRTEAFF
many TRBJ2-7 14 TRBV30 CAWSPRTPTYEQYF
few TRBJ2-7 14 TRBV10-3 CAISQGGALDEQYF
- TRBJ1-5 14 TRBV7-2 CASSLVLGYQPQHF
few TRBJ2-5 14 TRBV28 CASSFAAMKETQYF
- TRBJ2-7 16 TRBV29-1 CSVELSSGTGGYEQYF
many TRBJ1-1 14 TRBV7-2 CASSQSDRLTEAFF
- TRBJ1-1 13 TRBV6-5 CASSEAGGTEAFF
- TRBJ1-4 15 TRBV6-5 CASRDRGTSNEKLFF
many TRBJ2-1 15 TRBV18 CASSPPTSANNEQFF
- TRBJ2-1 13 TRBV4-1 CASSPPRRGRRFF
many TRBJ2-7 14 TRBV6-5 CASRRTGSSYEQYF
few TRBJ2-3 15 TRBV5-1 CASSLDPNPTDTQYF
- TRBJ2-4 16 TRBV18 CASSPGGQIVKNIQYF
- TRBJ1-5 16 TRBV7-3 CASSLVLGGNNQPQHF